This TCR beta chain was sequenced during a study of blood T cell repertoires in COVID-19. The method was immunoSEQ multiplex PCR; TCRdb's version includes in-frame clones alone and lacks a portion of them. The sample carries fewer than 40,000 clones, about three quarters recorded once. The sequencing sample was made of peripheral blood. This TCR was sampled from a man between 60 and 75 years old with acute or convalescent COVID-19.

The CDR3 loop is CASSIGGTSTDTQYF. DNA of the CDR3: TGTGCCAGTAGTATTGGGGGGACTAGCACAGATACGCAGTATTTT. The gene calls are TRBV19 and TRBJ2-3; D possibly corresponds to TRBD2 (6 bases). Trimming pared 3 bases from V and 0 bases from J, leaving 10 bases between. The germline CDR1 and CDR2 sequences are LNHDA and SQIVND (reference sequence). The CDR3 covers 15 residues. Together with reference TRBV19 and TRBJ2-3, the CDR3 gives the full variable domain: DGGITQSPKYLFRKEGQNVTLSCEQNLNHDAMYWYRQDPGQGLRLIYYSQIVNDFQKGDIAEGYSVSREKKESFPLTVTSAQKNPTAFYLCASSIGGTSTDTQYFGPGTRLTVL.